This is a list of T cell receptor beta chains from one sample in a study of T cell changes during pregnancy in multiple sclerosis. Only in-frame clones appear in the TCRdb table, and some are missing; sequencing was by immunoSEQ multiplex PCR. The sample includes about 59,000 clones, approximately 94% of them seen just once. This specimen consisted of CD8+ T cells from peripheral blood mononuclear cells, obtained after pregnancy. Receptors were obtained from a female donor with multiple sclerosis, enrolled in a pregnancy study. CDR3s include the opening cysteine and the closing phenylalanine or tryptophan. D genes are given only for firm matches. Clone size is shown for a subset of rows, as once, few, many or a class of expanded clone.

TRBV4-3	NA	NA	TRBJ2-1	CASSPGFSYNEQFF	TGCGCCAGCAGTCCGGGATTCTCCTACAATGAGCAGTTCTTC
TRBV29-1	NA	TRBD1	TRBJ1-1	CSVFGTGNTEAFF	TGCAGCGTTTTCGGGACAGGCAACACTGAAGCTTTCTTT
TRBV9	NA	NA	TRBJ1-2	CASSVEAGANYGYTF	TGTGCCAGCAGCGTAGAGGCAGGTGCTAACTATGGCTACACCTTC
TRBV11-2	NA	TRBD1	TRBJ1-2	CASSQGGDSNYGYTF	TGTGCCAGCAGCCAGGGGGGTGACTCTAACTATGGCTACACCTTC
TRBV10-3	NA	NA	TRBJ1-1	CAISASENTEAFF	TGTGCCATCAGTGCCAGCGAGAACACTGAAGCTTTCTTT
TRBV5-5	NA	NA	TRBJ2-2	CASSTGPGARTGELFF	TGTGCCAGCAGCACCGGACCAGGGGCGCGCACCGGGGAGCTGTTTTTT
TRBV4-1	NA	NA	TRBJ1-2	CASSQVWAYGYTF	TGCGCCAGCAGCCAAGTTTGGGCCTATGGCTACACCTTC
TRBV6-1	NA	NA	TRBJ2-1	CASREWRGSYNEQFF	TGTGCCAGCAGGGAATGGCGGGGAAGCTACAATGAGCAGTTCTTC
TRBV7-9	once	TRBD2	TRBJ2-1	CASSFASGSYNEQFF	TGTGCCAGCAGCTTCGCTAGCGGCTCCTACAATGAGCAGTTCTTC
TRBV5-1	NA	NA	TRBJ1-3	CASSLGRQGNTIYF	TGCGCCAGCAGCTTGGGCAGACAGGGAAACACCATATATTTT
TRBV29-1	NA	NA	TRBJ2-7	CSVESGSSYEQYF	TGCAGCGTTGAGTCCGGGAGCTCCTACGAGCAGTACTTC
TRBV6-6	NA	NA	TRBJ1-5	CASSRGRVVNQPQHF	TGTGCCAGCAGTCGCGGTAGAGTAGTCAATCAGCCCCAGCATTTT
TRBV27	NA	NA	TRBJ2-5	CATQRGRLSETQYF	TGTGCCACCCAAAGAGGGAGGTTGAGCGAGACCCAGTACTTC
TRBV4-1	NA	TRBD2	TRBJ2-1	CASSQEELGLAGSSYNEQFF	TGCGCCAGCAGCCAAGAGGAATTGGGACTAGCGGGAAGCTCCTACAATGAGCAGTTCTTC
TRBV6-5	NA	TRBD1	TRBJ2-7	CASRDRELSYEQYF	TGTGCCAGCAGGGACAGGGAGTTATCCTACGAGCAGTACTTC
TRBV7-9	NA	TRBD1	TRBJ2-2	CASRSDRHNTGELFF	TGTGCCAGCAGATCGGACAGGCACAACACCGGGGAGCTGTTTTTT
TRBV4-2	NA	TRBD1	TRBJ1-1	CASSQIQGANTEAFF	TGTGCCAGCAGCCAAATACAGGGGGCGAACACTGAAGCTTTCTTT
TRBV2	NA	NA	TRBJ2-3	CASSVFGRSTDTQYF	TGTGCCAGCAGTGTTTTTGGGCGCAGCACAGATACGCAGTATTTT